The 4 T cell receptor beta chains given below trace back to one sample, sequenced in a study of CD8 T cells in ankylosing spondylitis (dated 2017 in TCRdb). The library was produced with 5' RACE. Sequencing instrument: Illumina HiSeq 2500. TCRdb reprocessing: public reads trimmed at Q25 with fastp, clones called with MiXCR, in-frame beta chains kept. Every distinct CDR3 protein forms one entry, paired with its most common genes and DNA. For this sample there are just over 300,000 distinct CDR3 sequences; 20% to 25% appear just once. The top ten constitute 3% to 4% of the sample. The sample consisted of blood, either unsorted or a sorted T cell fraction (not recorded which). These receptors were taken from a female donor with ankylosing spondylitis or in good health (not recorded which).

The J gene is TRBJ2-2, the V gene TRBV30; D call uncertain. The V end was cut by 5 bases, the J end by 6 bases, with 7 bases between. The CDR3 covers 11 residues. In germline, CDR1 is GTSNPN, CDR2 SVGIG (reference sequence). The CDR3 loop reads CAWGRSGELFF. The CDR3 nucleotides are TGTGCCTGGGGGCGATCCGGGGAGCTGTTTTTT.

This clonotype has more than one count but fewer than ten. This chain joins TRBV29-1 and TRBJ2-3; D may be TRBD1 or TRBD2 (5 bases each). From germline, CDR1 is SQVTM and CDR2 ANQGSEA. V lost 8 bases and J lost 4, with 19 bases in between. This CDR3 contains 14 residues. The CDR3 here is CSTRDPLPADTQYF. CDR3 DNA sequence: TGCAGCACCCGGGACCCTCTTCCCGCAGATACGCAGTATTTT.

This clonotype was recorded a few times. The chain links TRBV7-9 to TRBJ2-1; TRBD1 aligns across 7 bases. CDR1 is SEHNR and CDR2 is FQNEAQ in the germline V gene (reference sequence). V dropped 5 bases and J dropped 4; count of bases not matched to a gene: 8. The CDR3 sequence is 15 residues long. Here the CDR3 DNA reads TGTGCCAGCAGCAGCTTCGGGACAGTTTACAATGAGCAGTTCTTC. Translating gives CASSSFGTVYNEQFF.

The chain couples TRBV5-4 to TRBJ1-1, with TRBD1 matching 8 bases. From germline, CDR1 is SGHNT and CDR2 YYREEE (reference sequence). V shed 4 bases, J shed 2 bases, and the junction held 13 bases outside the gene matches. This CDR3 contains 17 residues. The CDR3 nucleotides read TGTGCCAGCAGCCGGACAGGGCGAACCCCTTTTAACACTGAAGCTTTCTTT. Residues: CASSRTGRTPFNTEAFF.